What follows describes a single TCR beta chain. Its antigen is not known. These data are taken from a study of graft-versus-host responses after intestinal transplantation. V was clipped by 1 base and J by 4 bases; unmatched bases: 3. This CDR3 has 16 residues. Germline assignment: CDR1 SGHTA and CDR2 FQGNSA. Sequencing used immunoSEQ multiplex PCR; TCRdb keeps in-frame clones, though not all of them. The table includes about 120,000 clones, less than 95% detected once. The source is a human donor who received an intestinal transplant. The chain employs TRBV7-2 and TRBJ2-1; 11 positions agree with TRBD2. Sequencing used unstimulated CD4+ T cells sorted from spleen or lymph node cells, obtained before intestinal transplant. CDR3 protein: CASSLEGTSGYNEQFF. The CDR3 DNA reads TGTGCCAGCAGCTTAGAGGGGACTAGCGGATACAATGAGCAGTTCTTC.